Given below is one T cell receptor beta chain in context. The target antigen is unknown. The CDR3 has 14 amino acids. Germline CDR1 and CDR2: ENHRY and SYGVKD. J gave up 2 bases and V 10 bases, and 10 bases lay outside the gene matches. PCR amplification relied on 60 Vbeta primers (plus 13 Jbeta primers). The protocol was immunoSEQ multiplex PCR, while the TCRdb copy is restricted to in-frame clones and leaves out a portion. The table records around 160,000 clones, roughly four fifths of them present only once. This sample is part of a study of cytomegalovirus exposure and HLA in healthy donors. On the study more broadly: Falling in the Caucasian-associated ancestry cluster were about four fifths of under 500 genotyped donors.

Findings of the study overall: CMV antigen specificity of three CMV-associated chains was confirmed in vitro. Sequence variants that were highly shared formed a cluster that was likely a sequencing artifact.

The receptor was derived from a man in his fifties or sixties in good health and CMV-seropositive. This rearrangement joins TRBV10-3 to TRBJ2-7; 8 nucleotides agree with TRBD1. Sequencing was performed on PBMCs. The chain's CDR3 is CANKGQGAAYEQYF. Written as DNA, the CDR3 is TGTGCCAACAAGGGGCAGGGGGCCGCCTACGAGCAGTACTTC.